The T cell receptor beta chain under discussion was sequenced for a study of control samples from healthy donors and cancer patients. The data were produced by immunoSEQ multiplex PCR, yet TCRdb's version contains in-frame clones alone and is incomplete. The repertoire includes 150,000 to 200,000 clones, about 90% of them detected once, and roughly 5.3% sits in the top ten. This CDR3 contains 15 residues. Germline CDR1 is PRHDT and CDR2 is FYEKMQ (reference sequence). Trimming shortened V by 6 bases and J by 9 bases, and 21 bases separated the two germline ends. This TCR was sampled from a woman in her twenties or thirties in good health. The chain couples TRBV13 to TRBJ2-1; possibly TRBD2 for D (5 bases). The sequenced material came from blood. CDR3 residues: CASSTGGSPMGEQFF. The CDR3 coding sequence is TGTGCCAGCAGTACGGGCGGGTCCCCCATGGGTGAGCAGTTCTTC.